A selection of T cell receptor beta chains follows, all from one sample in a study of blood T cell repertoires in COVID-19. Assay: immunoSEQ multiplex PCR; the TCRdb copy retains only in-frame clones and omits some. The sample consists of about 200,000 clones, 75% to 90% of them appearing once. Sequencing was performed on PBMCs or T cells enriched from blood (not recorded which). These receptors were taken from a woman in her twenties or thirties who had been exposed to COVID-19. Both conserved end residues are part of each CDR3. The order of the fields is clone size, J gene, D gene, V gene, CDR3 protein, CDR3 DNA. D genes are given only for firm matches. Part of the rows lack a size; the others show once, few, many or a class for expanded clones.

abundance: NA; j_gene: TRBJ2-1; d_gene: NA; v_gene: TRBV2; CDR3aa: CASSESRENEQFF; CDR3nt: TGTGCCAGCAGTGAAAGTAGGGAGAATGAGCAGTTCTTC
abundance: NA; j_gene: TRBJ2-7; d_gene: NA; v_gene: TRBV25-1; CDR3aa: CASSTTGYYEQYF; CDR3nt: TGTGCCAGCAGCACCACGGGGTACTACGAGCAGTACTTC
abundance: NA; j_gene: TRBJ2-2; d_gene: TRBD1; v_gene: TRBV2; CDR3aa: CARGQGARDTGELFF; CDR3nt: TGTGCCAGGGGACAGGGGGCGCGCGACACCGGGGAGCTGTTTTTT
abundance: NA; j_gene: TRBJ2-3; d_gene: NA; v_gene: TRBV12-5; CDR3aa: CASGLAGSTDTQYF; CDR3nt: TGTGCTAGTGGTTTGGCAGGGAGCACAGATACGCAGTATTTT
abundance: NA; j_gene: TRBJ1-3; d_gene: NA; v_gene: TRBV9; CDR3aa: CASSAQGNTIYF; CDR3nt: TGTGCCAGCAGCGCCCAGGGAAACACCATATATTTT
abundance: NA; j_gene: TRBJ1-3; d_gene: TRBD1; v_gene: TRBV12-3/TRBV12-4; CDR3aa: CASSDRVNTIYF; CDR3nt: TGTGCCAGCAGCGACAGGGTGAACACCATATATTTT
abundance: once; j_gene: TRBJ1-1; d_gene: NA; v_gene: TRBV7-2; CDR3aa: CASSLKVGGTEAFF; CDR3nt: TGTGCCAGCAGCTTAAAGGTGGGGGGCACTGAAGCTTTCTTT
abundance: NA; j_gene: TRBJ1-6; d_gene: NA; v_gene: TRBV3-1/TRBV3-2; CDR3aa: CASSPRGGGNSPLHF; CDR3nt: TGTGCCAGCAGCCCTCGCGGGGGAGGGAATTCACCCCTCCACTTT
abundance: NA; j_gene: TRBJ1-6; d_gene: NA; v_gene: TRBV30; CDR3aa: CAWSGQRFRNSPLHF; CDR3nt: TGTGCCTGGAGTGGACAGAGATTTCGGAATTCACCCCTCCACTTT
abundance: NA; j_gene: TRBJ1-5; d_gene: NA; v_gene: TRBV5-5; CDR3aa: CASSLVGEVGNQPQHF; CDR3nt: TGTGCCAGCAGCTTGGTCGGGGAGGTGGGCAATCAGCCCCAGCATTTT
abundance: NA; j_gene: TRBJ1-2; d_gene: TRBD1; v_gene: TRBV9; CDR3aa: CASSVVPSGTAIGYTF; CDR3nt: TGTGCCAGCAGCGTAGTACCTTCCGGGACAGCCATTGGCTACACCTTC
abundance: NA; j_gene: TRBJ1-6; d_gene: TRBD1; v_gene: TRBV9; CDR3aa: CASSESAGGPNSPLHF; CDR3nt: TGTGCCAGCAGCGAGAGCGCAGGGGGCCCCAATTCACCCCTCCACTTT
abundance: NA; j_gene: TRBJ1-1; d_gene: TRBD1; v_gene: TRBV12-3/TRBV12-4; CDR3aa: CASTRQGNTEAFF; CDR3nt: TGTGCCAGCACCAGACAGGGGAACACTGAAGCTTTCTTT
abundance: NA; j_gene: TRBJ2-5; d_gene: NA; v_gene: TRBV6-5; CDR3aa: CASTGVDWETQYF; CDR3nt: TGTGCCAGCACAGGGGTGGATTGGGAGACCCAGTACTTC
abundance: NA; j_gene: TRBJ1-4; d_gene: TRBD1; v_gene: TRBV10-3; CDR3aa: CATSRGINEKLFF; CDR3nt: TGTGCCACTTCCAGGGGGATTAATGAAAAACTGTTTTTT
abundance: NA; j_gene: TRBJ2-5; d_gene: NA; v_gene: TRBV19; CDR3aa: CATAETNQETQYF; CDR3nt: TGTGCCACGGCCGAAACTAATCAAGAGACCCAGTACTTC
abundance: NA; j_gene: TRBJ1-2; d_gene: NA; v_gene: TRBV18; CDR3aa: CASSPPGGFSPGYTF; CDR3nt: TGTGCCAGCTCACCACCGGGGGGTTTCTCTCCCGGCTACACCTTC
abundance: NA; j_gene: TRBJ2-2; d_gene: NA; v_gene: TRBV2; CDR3aa: CASRSGRTGELFF; CDR3nt: TGTGCCAGCAGGTCAGGGCGCACCGGGGAGCTGTTTTTT
abundance: NA; j_gene: TRBJ2-5; d_gene: NA; v_gene: TRBV11-2; CDR3aa: CASSFFGGRGETQYF; CDR3nt: TGTGCCAGCAGCTTCTTCGGGGGTCGGGGAGAGACCCAGTACTTC
abundance: NA; j_gene: TRBJ1-6; d_gene: TRBD1; v_gene: TRBV9; CDR3aa: CASSAIGGFGSPLHF; CDR3nt: TGTGCCAGCAGCGCCATAGGGGGCTTCGGTTCACCCCTCCACTTT
abundance: few; j_gene: TRBJ2-2; d_gene: NA; v_gene: TRBV10-2; CDR3aa: CASWAGIERTGELFF; CDR3nt: TGCGCCAGCTGGGCAGGGATAGAAAGAACCGGGGAGCTGTTTTTT
abundance: NA; j_gene: TRBJ1-1; d_gene: NA; v_gene: TRBV9; CDR3aa: CASSVGGGREAFF; CDR3nt: TGTGCCAGCAGCGTAGGGGGGGGCAGGGAAGCTTTCTTT
abundance: NA; j_gene: TRBJ2-4; d_gene: TRBD2; v_gene: TRBV2; CDR3aa: CASRGTSGVNIQYF; CDR3nt: TGTGCCAGCAGGGGGACTAGCGGGGTTAACATTCAGTACTTC
abundance: once; j_gene: TRBJ1-5; d_gene: NA; v_gene: TRBV2; CDR3aa: CASREFGEGGSQPQHF; CDR3nt: TGTGCCAGCAGGGAATTTGGGGAGGGAGGCAGTCAGCCCCAGCATTTT
abundance: NA; j_gene: TRBJ2-7; d_gene: TRBD2; v_gene: TRBV24-1; CDR3aa: CATSGTGEGQDGYEQYF; CDR3nt: TGTGCCACCAGTGGGACGGGGGAGGGCCAGGACGGCTACGAGCAGTACTTC
abundance: NA; j_gene: TRBJ2-3; d_gene: TRBD1; v_gene: TRBV19; CDR3aa: CASGRQGVYTDTQYF; CDR3nt: TGTGCCAGTGGGAGACAGGGAGTCTACACAGATACGCAGTATTTT
abundance: NA; j_gene: TRBJ2-7; d_gene: NA; v_gene: TRBV2; CDR3aa: CASSALSIPRANEQYF; CDR3nt: TGTGCCAGCAGTGCCTTGTCGATCCCGCGTGCGAACGAGCAGTACTTC
abundance: NA; j_gene: TRBJ2-5; d_gene: NA; v_gene: TRBV19; CDR3aa: CASSRDSPETQYF; CDR3nt: TGTGCCAGTAGTAGGGACTCCCCGGAGACCCAGTACTTC
abundance: NA; j_gene: TRBJ2-4; d_gene: NA; v_gene: TRBV6-2/TRBV6-3; CDR3aa: CASSYPDSKKYF; CDR3nt: TGTGCCAGCAGTTATCCTGACAGTAAGAAGTACTTC
abundance: NA; j_gene: TRBJ1-2; d_gene: TRBD1; v_gene: TRBV19; CDR3aa: CATTIGQGAYGYTF; CDR3nt: TGTGCCACCACTATCGGACAGGGGGCATATGGCTACACCTTC
abundance: NA; j_gene: TRBJ1-5; d_gene: NA; v_gene: TRBV18; CDR3aa: CASSLGGPGDQPQHF; CDR3nt: TGTGCCAGCTCCCTCGGTGGGCCGGGGGATCAGCCCCAGCATTTT
abundance: once; j_gene: TRBJ2-1; d_gene: TRBD2; v_gene: TRBV6-5; CDR3aa: CASRAGGDYNEQFF; CDR3nt: TGTGCCAGCAGAGCGGGGGGGGATTACAATGAGCAGTTCTTC
abundance: NA; j_gene: TRBJ1-4; d_gene: NA; v_gene: TRBV27; CDR3aa: CASSFVGQGVANEKLFF; CDR3nt: TGTGCCAGCAGTTTCGTAGGACAAGGAGTCGCTAATGAAAAACTGTTTTTT
abundance: NA; j_gene: TRBJ1-5; d_gene: NA; v_gene: TRBV6-5; CDR3aa: CASTTFGGNQPQHF; CDR3nt: TGTGCCAGCACCACCTTCGGAGGGAATCAGCCCCAGCATTTT
abundance: NA; j_gene: TRBJ2-3; d_gene: TRBD2; v_gene: TRBV9; CDR3aa: CASSVGDWTSGGAGDTQYF; CDR3nt: TGTGCCAGCAGCGTAGGGGATTGGACTAGCGGGGGGGCCGGTGATACGCAGTATTTT
abundance: few; j_gene: TRBJ1-4; d_gene: NA; v_gene: TRBV24-1; CDR3aa: CATSEQGFEKLFF; CDR3nt: TGTGCCACCAGTGAACAGGGTTTTGAAAAACTGTTTTTT
abundance: NA; j_gene: TRBJ2-7; d_gene: TRBD2; v_gene: TRBV5-6; CDR3aa: CVDPGGAYEQYF; CDR3nt: TGTGTCGACCCGGGGGGTGCTTACGAGCAGTACTTC
abundance: once; j_gene: TRBJ1-1; d_gene: NA; v_gene: TRBV6-5; CDR3aa: CATLWVGDTEAFF; CDR3nt: TGTGCTACTCTTTGGGTAGGGGACACTGAAGCTTTCTTT
abundance: NA; j_gene: TRBJ2-2; d_gene: TRBD2; v_gene: TRBV3-1/TRBV3-2; CDR3aa: CASSDSPGLGYVGELFF; CDR3nt: TGTGCCAGCAGCGATAGTCCGGGACTAGGTTACGTCGGGGAGCTGTTTTTT
abundance: once; j_gene: TRBJ1-5; d_gene: NA; v_gene: TRBV27; CDR3aa: CASSLTPFQSDQPQHF; CDR3nt: TGTGCCAGCAGTTTAACTCCGTTCCAAAGCGATCAGCCCCAGCATTTT
abundance: NA; j_gene: TRBJ2-7; d_gene: NA; v_gene: TRBV14; CDR3aa: CASSQAGYEQYF; CDR3nt: TGTGCCAGCAGCCAAGCGGGCTACGAGCAGTACTTC
abundance: NA; j_gene: TRBJ1-5; d_gene: NA; v_gene: TRBV4-1; CDR3aa: CASSLCLYGGFNQPQHF; CDR3nt: TGCGCCAGCAGCCTTTGTTTGTATGGCGGATTCAATCAGCCCCAGCATTTT
abundance: NA; j_gene: TRBJ1-2; d_gene: NA; v_gene: TRBV5-1; CDR3aa: CASSLDLGGYTF; CDR3nt: TGCGCCAGCAGCCTAGACTTGGGTGGCTACACCTTC
abundance: NA; j_gene: TRBJ2-7; d_gene: TRBD2; v_gene: TRBV7-6; CDR3aa: CASSLQRGGYEQYF; CDR3nt: TGTGCCAGCAGCTTACAGCGGGGGGGCTACGAGCAGTACTTC
abundance: NA; j_gene: TRBJ2-1; d_gene: TRBD2; v_gene: TRBV5-1; CDR3aa: CASSSSGGSYNEQFF; CDR3nt: TGCGCCAGCAGCTCCAGCGGGGGGTCCTACAATGAGCAGTTCTTC
abundance: NA; j_gene: TRBJ1-2; d_gene: TRBD1; v_gene: TRBV2; CDR3aa: CASSVGTVYYGYTF; CDR3nt: TGTGCCAGCAGCGTCGGGACAGTGTACTATGGCTACACCTTC
abundance: NA; j_gene: TRBJ2-3; d_gene: NA; v_gene: TRBV7-2; CDR3aa: CASSFRAGGTQYF; CDR3nt: TGTGCCAGCAGCTTTCGGGCCGGGGGTACGCAGTATTTT
abundance: NA; j_gene: TRBJ1-1; d_gene: NA; v_gene: TRBV5-5; CDR3aa: CASSSIVNTEAFF; CDR3nt: TGTGCCAGCAGCTCAATTGTGAACACTGAAGCTTTCTTT
abundance: NA; j_gene: TRBJ2-2; d_gene: NA; v_gene: TRBV2; CDR3aa: CASSESYTGELFF; CDR3nt: TGTGCCAGCAGTGAATCTTACACCGGGGAGCTGTTTTTT
abundance: NA; j_gene: TRBJ2-3; d_gene: TRBD2; v_gene: TRBV9; CDR3aa: CASSVGTSSTDTQYF; CDR3nt: TGTGCCAGCAGCGTTGGGACTAGCTCCACAGATACGCAGTATTTT
abundance: NA; j_gene: TRBJ2-7; d_gene: TRBD1; v_gene: TRBV11-3; CDR3aa: CASSLPGQGSYEQYF; CDR3nt: TGTGCCAGCAGCTTACCCGGACAGGGCTCCTACGAGCAGTACTTC
abundance: NA; j_gene: TRBJ1-5; d_gene: TRBD1; v_gene: TRBV6-5; CDR3aa: CASSYHRGGGNQPQHF; CDR3nt: TGTGCCAGCAGTTATCACAGGGGAGGCGGCAATCAGCCCCAGCATTTT
abundance: NA; j_gene: TRBJ1-1; d_gene: NA; v_gene: TRBV12-5; CDR3aa: CASGPWGGPEAFF; CDR3nt: TGTGCTAGTGGGCCATGGGGGGGCCCTGAAGCTTTCTTT
abundance: NA; j_gene: TRBJ2-7; d_gene: NA; v_gene: TRBV6-5; CDR3aa: CASSKPQGDEQYF; CDR3nt: TGTGCCAGCAGTAAACCACAGGGAGACGAGCAGTACTTC
abundance: few; j_gene: TRBJ1-2; d_gene: TRBD1; v_gene: TRBV6-6; CDR3aa: CASSYWTGNFDYGYTF; CDR3nt: TGTGCCAGCAGTTATTGGACAGGGAACTTCGACTATGGCTACACCTTC
abundance: few; j_gene: TRBJ1-1; d_gene: NA; v_gene: TRBV7-9; CDR3aa: CASSLIAPGQNEAFF; CDR3nt: TGTGCCAGCAGCTTAATAGCGCCAGGCCAAAATGAAGCTTTCTTT
abundance: NA; j_gene: TRBJ2-3; d_gene: NA; v_gene: TRBV18; CDR3aa: CASSPLQGTTDTQYF; CDR3nt: TGTGCCAGCTCACCACTCCAGGGGACGACAGATACGCAGTATTTT
abundance: NA; j_gene: TRBJ1-1; d_gene: TRBD1; v_gene: TRBV28; CDR3aa: CASSSLTGVEAFF; CDR3nt: TGTGCCAGCAGTTCCCTCACAGGGGTAGAAGCTTTCTTT
abundance: NA; j_gene: TRBJ1-6; d_gene: TRBD1; v_gene: TRBV9; CDR3aa: CASSDSRDRLLSPLHF; CDR3nt: TGTGCCAGCAGCGACAGCCGGGACAGGCTTCTCTCACCCCTCCACTTT
abundance: NA; j_gene: TRBJ1-3; d_gene: TRBD1; v_gene: TRBV4-2; CDR3aa: CASSQGTGTFSGNTIYF; CDR3nt: TGTGCCAGCAGCCAGGGGACAGGGACTTTCTCTGGAAACACCATATATTTT